This TCR beta chain was sequenced in a study of cytomegalovirus exposure and HLA in healthy donors. Primers for the PCR totalled 60 Vbeta and 13 Jbeta. Only in-frame clones appear in the TCRdb table, and some are missing; sequencing was by immunoSEQ multiplex PCR. The sample lists around 300,000 clones, 70% to 90% occurring once. V trimming: 5 bases; J trimming: 1 base; junction bases outside the gene matches: 5. Germline values: CDR1 SGHTA, CDR2 FQGTGA. The CDR3 sequence is 15 residues long. Study outcomes and limitations: Reportedly, diagnosis of cytomegalovirus status by the classifier showed high specificity and sensitivity.

A single count supports this clone. Its target is not known. The sequence derives from a woman under 30 in good health and CMV-seronegative. The chain carries TRBV7-3 and TRBJ2-1; 7 positions agree with TRBD1. Sequenced: PBMCs. CDR3 in DNA: TGTGCCAGCAGCCCCCGACAGGGTTCCTACAATGAGCAGTTCTTC. It translates to CASSPRQGSYNEQFF. Using reference TRBV7-3 and TRBJ2-1 for the parts outside the CDR3, the full variable domain is GAGVSQTPSNKVTEKGKYVELRCDPISGHTALYWYRQSLGQGPEFLIYFQGTGAADDSGLPNDRFFAVRPEGSVSTLKIQRTERGDSAVYLCASSPRQGSYNEQFFGPGTRLTVL.